A selection of T cell receptor beta chains follows, all from one sample in a study of cytomegalovirus exposure and HLA in healthy donors. The assay was immunoSEQ multiplex PCR, and TCRdb's table has in-frame clones only and misses some. This sample has 110,000 to 150,000 clones, with approximately 89% found just once. Sequenced sample: PBMCs. Source of these receptors: a woman younger than 35 in good health and CMV-seropositive. CDR3s include the opening cysteine and the closing phenylalanine or tryptophan. The order of the fields is J gene, clone size, V gene, D gene, CDR3 DNA, CDR3 protein. D genes are given only for firm matches. Part of the rows lack a size; the others show once, few, many or a class for expanded clones.

j_gene: TRBJ2-7
abundance: .
v_gene: TRBV19
d_gene: .
CDR3nt: TGTGCCAGTAGTTCGGCAGGTCCTAACTACGAGCAGTACTTC
CDR3aa: CASSSAGPNYEQYF

j_gene: TRBJ1-1
abundance: .
v_gene: TRBV6-5
d_gene: .
CDR3nt: TGTGCCAGCAGTCACAGACAGAACACTGAAGCTTTCTTT
CDR3aa: CASSHRQNTEAFF

j_gene: TRBJ2-2
abundance: .
v_gene: TRBV7-9
d_gene: .
CDR3nt: TGTGCCAGCAGCTCCATTTTTAGGCTAGCGTCGGGCACCGGGGAGCTGTTTTTT
CDR3aa: CASSSIFRLASGTGELFF

j_gene: TRBJ1-2
abundance: .
v_gene: TRBV5-4
d_gene: TRBD1
CDR3nt: TGTGCCAGCAGCGCCGACAGGGATGGCTACACCTTC
CDR3aa: CASSADRDGYTF

j_gene: TRBJ2-5
abundance: many
v_gene: TRBV19
d_gene: .
CDR3nt: TGTGCCAGTAGTGGTCTCGAGGGGGTTAAAGAGACCCAGTACTTC
CDR3aa: CASSGLEGVKETQYF

j_gene: TRBJ2-3
abundance: .
v_gene: TRBV11-2
d_gene: .
CDR3nt: TGTGCCAGCAGCTTAGATCGTGGCAGGGATACGCAGTATTTT
CDR3aa: CASSLDRGRDTQYF

j_gene: TRBJ1-6
abundance: .
v_gene: TRBV27
d_gene: .
CDR3nt: TGTGCCAGCAGTTTATCGAGGAGGGGCTCCTATAATTCACCCCTCCACTTT
CDR3aa: CASSLSRRGSYNSPLHF

j_gene: TRBJ1-4
abundance: .
v_gene: TRBV19
d_gene: .
CDR3nt: TGTGCCAGTAGTATACGGGTCAGGGAAGGTGAAAAACTGTTTTTT
CDR3aa: CASSIRVREGEKLFF

j_gene: TRBJ1-2
abundance: .
v_gene: TRBV27
d_gene: TRBD1
CDR3nt: TGTGCCAGCAGCCGGGACAGGGGCTATGGCTACACCTTC
CDR3aa: CASSRDRGYGYTF

j_gene: TRBJ1-1
abundance: .
v_gene: TRBV7-8
d_gene: .
CDR3nt: TGTGCCAGCAGCTTAGAGTGGGGGGACACTGAAGCTTTCTTT
CDR3aa: CASSLEWGDTEAFF

j_gene: TRBJ2-5
abundance: .
v_gene: TRBV7-9
d_gene: TRBD2
CDR3nt: TGTGCCAGCAGCCCGGGACTAGCGGGGTATGAGACCCAGTACTTC
CDR3aa: CASSPGLAGYETQYF

j_gene: TRBJ2-5
abundance: .
v_gene: TRBV5-4
d_gene: TRBD1
CDR3nt: TGTGCCAGCAGCTCAGCGGGACAGGGGGTAGAGACCCAGTACTTC
CDR3aa: CASSSAGQGVETQYF

j_gene: TRBJ1-2
abundance: .
v_gene: TRBV27
d_gene: .
CDR3nt: TGTGCCAGCAGCCCCTGGGGGGGGATGGGTAGCTATGGCTACACCTTC
CDR3aa: CASSPWGGMGSYGYTF

j_gene: TRBJ1-3
abundance: .
v_gene: TRBV2
d_gene: .
CDR3nt: TGTGCCGGGGGGAAGAGCTCTGGAAACACCATATATTTT
CDR3aa: CAGGKSSGNTIYF

j_gene: TRBJ2-3
abundance: .
v_gene: TRBV28
d_gene: TRBD1
CDR3nt: TGTGCCAGCTGGACCGACAGGGGAGCAGATACGCAGTATTTT
CDR3aa: CASWTDRGADTQYF

j_gene: TRBJ1-5
abundance: .
v_gene: TRBV19
d_gene: .
CDR3nt: TGTGCCAGTAGTACCATGGCGGGTCAGCCCCAGCATTTT
CDR3aa: CASSTMAGQPQHF

j_gene: TRBJ1-2
abundance: few
v_gene: TRBV6-5
d_gene: TRBD1
CDR3nt: TGTGCCAGCAGCTATGGGACAGGGGGTGGCTACACCTTC
CDR3aa: CASSYGTGGGYTF

j_gene: TRBJ2-7
abundance: .
v_gene: TRBV2
d_gene: TRBD2
CDR3nt: TGTGCCAGCAGTGAAGTTCTAGCGGGGGGCACAGGACGGCAGTACTTC
CDR3aa: CASSEVLAGGTGRQYF

j_gene: TRBJ1-2
abundance: .
v_gene: TRBV6-1
d_gene: .
CDR3nt: TGTGCCAGCACTTTCAACAGGGAAAGTGGCTATGGCTACACCTTC
CDR3aa: CASTFNRESGYGYTF

j_gene: TRBJ2-3
abundance: .
v_gene: TRBV5-1
d_gene: TRBD2
CDR3nt: TGCGCCAGCAGCTTGGAAATCCTAGCGGGGGGGCTAAGCTCCGGCACAGATACGCAGTATTTT
CDR3aa: CASSLEILAGGLSSGTDTQYF

j_gene: TRBJ1-1
abundance: .
v_gene: TRBV5-5
d_gene: .
CDR3nt: TGTGCCAGCAGTGCCAGGGAGGGTACTGAAGCTTTCTTT
CDR3aa: CASSAREGTEAFF

j_gene: TRBJ1-4
abundance: .
v_gene: TRBV2
d_gene: TRBD1
CDR3nt: TGTGCCAGCAGGAGGGGGCCAGGGGATGGCGAAAAACTGTTTTTT
CDR3aa: CASRRGPGDGEKLFF